This T cell receptor (beta chain) is drawn from a study of T cell responses to AZD1222 COVID-19 vaccine. General study findings and limits: Donor demographics were predominantly white British with a female majority; clonal diversity may be underestimated. Spike-specific TCR breadth and depth grew following two AZD1222 doses.

The CDR3 is 15 amino acids. Trimming stripped 5 bases from V and 0 bases from J, with 8 bases between. Germline V lookup: CDR1 SNHLY, CDR2 FYNNEI. Measured with immunoSEQ multiplex PCR; TCRdb has only the in-frame clones, and not every one. Among 130,000 to 150,000 clones listed, about 87% were seen once. Turning to this clone: Its antigen remains unidentified.

This clonotype originated in an adult in good health. The genes are TRBV2 and TRBJ1-6; D is uncertain. The sample in question was peripheral blood, obtained on day 0 of AZD1222 vaccination. CDR3 in DNA: TGTGCCAGCAGTCCTCAGAGCTCCTATAATTCACCCCTCCACTTT. Translation: CASSPQSSYNSPLHF.